This T cell receptor (beta chain) appears in the sequencing data of a study of T cell clonotyping in hematopoietic cell transplantation. As for this clone: Its antigen remains unidentified.

Study-wide results and limits: Pathologically expanded recipient clonotypes increased progressively from day 30 to day 180 as diversity fell. At the given depth, recipient repertoires were over 95% de novo clonotypes.

Trimming left V 1 base short and J 2 bases short, with 12 bases between. Germline CDR1 is LNHDA and CDR2 is SQIVND (reference sequence). The CDR3 length is 15 residues. Produced via immunoSEQ multiplex PCR; TCRdb's table is partial and in-frame only. Found here are 15,000 or so clones, about nine tenths of them singletons; the top ten hold 2.5% to 3%. The chain couples TRBV19 to TRBJ2-7, with D tentatively TRBD1 or TRBD2 (5 bases each). The sequenced sample was peripheral blood mononuclear cells. The clonotype originates from a man between 45 and 60 years old in good health. Some clones in this sample may be carry-over from other donors' samples. The CDR3 here is CASSIAPWGTYEQYF. The CDR3 DNA reads as TGTGCCAGTAGTATAGCCCCCTGGGGGACCTACGAGCAGTACTTC. The variable domain in full, completed from reference TRBV19 and TRBJ2-7, reads DGGITQSPKYLFRKEGQNVTLSCEQNLNHDAMYWYRQDPGQGLRLIYYSQIVNDFQKGDIAEGYSVSREKKESFPLTVTSAQKNPTAFYLCASSIAPWGTYEQYFGPGTRLTVT.